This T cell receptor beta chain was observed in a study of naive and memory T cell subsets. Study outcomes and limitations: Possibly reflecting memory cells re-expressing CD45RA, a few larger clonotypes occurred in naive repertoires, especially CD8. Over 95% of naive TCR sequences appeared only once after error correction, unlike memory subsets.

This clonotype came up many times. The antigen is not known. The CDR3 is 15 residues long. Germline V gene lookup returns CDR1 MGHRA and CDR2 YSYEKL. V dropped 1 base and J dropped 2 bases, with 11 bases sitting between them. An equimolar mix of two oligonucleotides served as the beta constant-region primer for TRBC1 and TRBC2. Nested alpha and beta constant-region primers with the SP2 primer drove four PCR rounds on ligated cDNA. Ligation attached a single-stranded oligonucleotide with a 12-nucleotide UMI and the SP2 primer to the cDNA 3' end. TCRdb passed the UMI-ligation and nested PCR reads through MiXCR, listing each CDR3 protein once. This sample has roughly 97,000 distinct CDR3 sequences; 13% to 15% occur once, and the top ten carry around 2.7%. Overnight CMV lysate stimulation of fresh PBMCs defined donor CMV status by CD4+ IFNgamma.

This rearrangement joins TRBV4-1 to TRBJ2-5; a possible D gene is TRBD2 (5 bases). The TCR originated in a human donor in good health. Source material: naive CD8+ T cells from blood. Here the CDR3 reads CASSQGRGLQETQYF. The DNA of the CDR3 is TGCGCCAGCAGCCAAGGAAGAGGGTTGCAAGAGACCCAGTACTTC.